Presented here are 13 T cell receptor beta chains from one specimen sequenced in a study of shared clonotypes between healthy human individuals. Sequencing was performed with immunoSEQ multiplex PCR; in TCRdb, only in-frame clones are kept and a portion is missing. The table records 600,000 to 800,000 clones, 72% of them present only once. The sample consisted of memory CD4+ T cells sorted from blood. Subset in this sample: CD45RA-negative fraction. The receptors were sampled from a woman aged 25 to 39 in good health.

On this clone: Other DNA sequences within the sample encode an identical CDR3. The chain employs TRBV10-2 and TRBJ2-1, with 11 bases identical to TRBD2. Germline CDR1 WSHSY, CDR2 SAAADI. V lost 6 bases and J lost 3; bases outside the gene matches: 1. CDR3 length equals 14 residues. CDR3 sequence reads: CASRLAGGYNEQFF. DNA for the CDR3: TGCGCCAGCAGGCTAGCGGGAGGCTACAATGAGCAGTTCTTC.

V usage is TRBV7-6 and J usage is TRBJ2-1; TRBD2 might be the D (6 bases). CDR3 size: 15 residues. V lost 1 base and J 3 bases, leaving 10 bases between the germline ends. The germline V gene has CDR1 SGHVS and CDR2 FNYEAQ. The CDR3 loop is CASSLGAGFYNEQFF. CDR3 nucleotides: TGTGCCAGCAGCTTAGGGGCGGGATTCTACAATGAGCAGTTCTTC.

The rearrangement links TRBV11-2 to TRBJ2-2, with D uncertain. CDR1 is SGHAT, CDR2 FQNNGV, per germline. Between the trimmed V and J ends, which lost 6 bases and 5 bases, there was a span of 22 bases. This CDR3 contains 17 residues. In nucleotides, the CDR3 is TGTGCCAGCAGATCTGCTGCGTCACGAGTGGGTACCGGGGAGCTGTTTTTT. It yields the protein CASRSAASRVGTGELFF.

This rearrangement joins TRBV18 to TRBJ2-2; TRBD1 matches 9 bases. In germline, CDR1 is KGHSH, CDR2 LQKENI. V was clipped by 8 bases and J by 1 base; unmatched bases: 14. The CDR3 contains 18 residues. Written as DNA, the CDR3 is TGTGCCAGCCATCCGGGACAGGGATACGAAAGGAACACCGGGGAGCTGTTTTTT. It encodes CASHPGQGYERNTGELFF. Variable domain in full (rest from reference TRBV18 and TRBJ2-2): NAGVMQNPRHLVRRRGQEARLRCSPMKGHSHVYWYRQLPEEGLKFMVYLQKENIIDESGMPKERFSAEFPKEGPSILRIQQVVRGDSAAYFCASHPGQGYERNTGELFFGEGSRLTVL.

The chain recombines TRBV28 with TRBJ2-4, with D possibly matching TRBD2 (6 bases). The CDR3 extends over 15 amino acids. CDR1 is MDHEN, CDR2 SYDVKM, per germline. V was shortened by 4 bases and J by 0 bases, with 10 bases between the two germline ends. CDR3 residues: CASSSGGVAKNIQYF. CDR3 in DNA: TGTGCCAGCAGTTCAGGCGGGGTAGCCAAAAACATTCAGTACTTC.

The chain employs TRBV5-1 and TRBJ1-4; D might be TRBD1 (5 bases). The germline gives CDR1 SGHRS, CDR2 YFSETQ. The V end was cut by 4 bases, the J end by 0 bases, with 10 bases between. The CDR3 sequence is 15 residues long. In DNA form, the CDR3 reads TGCGCCAGCAGCGGGGGGGATGCAACTAATGAAAAACTGTTTTTT. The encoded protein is CASSGGDATNEKLFF. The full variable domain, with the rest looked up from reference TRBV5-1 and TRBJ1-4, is KAGVTQTPRYLIKTRGQQVTLSCSPISGHRSVSWYQQTPGQGLQFLFEYFSETQRNKGNFPGRFSGRQFSNSRSEMNVSTLELGDSALYLCASSGGDATNEKLFFGSGTQLSVL.

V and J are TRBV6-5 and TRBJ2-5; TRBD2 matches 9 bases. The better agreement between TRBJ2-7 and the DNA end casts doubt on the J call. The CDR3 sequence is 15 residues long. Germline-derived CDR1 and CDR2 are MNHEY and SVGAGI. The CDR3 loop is CASRPQREASYEQYF. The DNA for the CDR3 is TGTGCCAGCAGGCCTCAGCGGGAGGCTTCCTACGAGCAGTACTTC.

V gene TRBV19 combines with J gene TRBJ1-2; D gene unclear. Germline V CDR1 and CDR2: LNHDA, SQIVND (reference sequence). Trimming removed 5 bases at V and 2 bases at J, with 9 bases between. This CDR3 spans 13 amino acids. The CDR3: CASSYAENYGYTF. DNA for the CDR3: TGTGCCAGTAGTTATGCGGAGAACTATGGCTACACCTTC.

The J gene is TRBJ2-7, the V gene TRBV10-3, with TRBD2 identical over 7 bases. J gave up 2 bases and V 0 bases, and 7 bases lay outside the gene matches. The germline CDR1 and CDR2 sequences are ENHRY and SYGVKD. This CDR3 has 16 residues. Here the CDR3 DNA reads TGTGCCATCAGTGAGTCGATAGCGGGCGGGGCCTACGAGCAGTACTTC. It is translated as CAISESIAGGAYEQYF.

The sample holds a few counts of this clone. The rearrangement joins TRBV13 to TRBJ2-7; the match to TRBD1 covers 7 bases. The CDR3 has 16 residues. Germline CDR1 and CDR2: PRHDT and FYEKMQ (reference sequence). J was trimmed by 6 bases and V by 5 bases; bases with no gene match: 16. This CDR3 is CASSRGPDRESFEQYF. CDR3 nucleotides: TGTGCCAGCAGCAGGGGGCCCGACAGGGAGTCGTTCGAGCAGTACTTC.

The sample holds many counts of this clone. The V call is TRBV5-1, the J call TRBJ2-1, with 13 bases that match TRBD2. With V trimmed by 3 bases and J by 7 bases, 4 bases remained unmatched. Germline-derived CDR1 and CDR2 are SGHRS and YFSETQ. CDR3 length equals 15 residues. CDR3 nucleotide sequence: TGCGCCAGCAGCTATTGGACTAGCGGGAGTAATGAGCAGTTCTTC. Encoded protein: CASSYWTSGSNEQFF.

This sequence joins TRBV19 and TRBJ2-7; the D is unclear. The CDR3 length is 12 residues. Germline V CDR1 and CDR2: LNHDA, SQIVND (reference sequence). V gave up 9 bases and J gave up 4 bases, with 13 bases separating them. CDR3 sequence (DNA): TGTGCCAGACGGATTGGGCATTACGAGCAGTACTTC. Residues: CARRIGHYEQYF.

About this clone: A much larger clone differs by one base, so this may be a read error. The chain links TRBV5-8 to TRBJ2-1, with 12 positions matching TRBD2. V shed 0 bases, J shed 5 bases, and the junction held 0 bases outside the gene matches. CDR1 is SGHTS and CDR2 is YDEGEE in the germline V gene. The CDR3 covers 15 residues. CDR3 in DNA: TGTGCCAGCAGCTTGGGGACTAGCGGGAACAATGAGCAGTTCTTC. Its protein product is CASSLGTSGNNEQFF. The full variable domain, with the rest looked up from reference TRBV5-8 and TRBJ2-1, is EAGVTQSPTHLIKTRGQQATLRCSPISGHTSVYWYQQALGLGLQFLLWYDEGEERNRGNFPPRFSGRQFPNYSSELNVNALELEDSALYLCASSLGTSGNNEQFFGPGTRLTVL.